This T cell receptor (beta chain) was captured by sequencing in a study of T cells after yellow fever vaccination. Study-level points and caveats: Researchers noted that a small share of clonotypes showed up in both CD4 and CD8 compartments. Most primary-vaccination clones reappeared after the booster (96% CD4, roughly 88% CD8). Weaker, the secondary response had a peak occurring faster, on day 5 versus 15.

A process of 5'RACE template switching, which added a universal primer site and UMIs, was used to make TCR cDNA. Each CDR3 protein is one row after TCRdb ran MiXCR on the 5' RACE reads. The sample carries about 300,000 distinct CDR3 sequences, approximately 8% recorded once. This clonotype was observed a few times. The antigen is not known. Trimming stripped 2 bases from V and 2 bases from J, with 13 bases between. The length of the CDR3 is 15 residues. CDR1 and CDR2 (germline): MNHEY, SVGEGT. V is TRBV6-2 or TRBV6-3 and J is TRBJ2-7, with D perhaps being TRBD1 or TRBD2 (5 bases each). The specimen was CD4+ T cells sorted from PBMCs, collected 5 days after the yellow fever booster vaccination. This TCR derives from a man aged 18-30 years who received the YFV17D yellow fever vaccine. The CDR3 protein is CASSYRDGLTYEQYF. The CDR3, as DNA: TGTGCCAGCAGTTACCGGGACGGATTGACCTACGAGCAGTACTTC.